The TCR beta chain described here comes from a study of cytomegalovirus exposure and HLA in healthy donors. Study observations and caveats: TCR beta chains associated with HLA were, in a later analysis, more clonally expanded than equally common others.

As for this clone: The target antigen is unknown.

After removal of 2 bases from V and 5 bases from J, the junction contained 7 bases not matched to a gene. The CDR3 contains 15 residues. CDR1 and CDR2 from the germline V gene are KGHSH and LQKENI. Amplification used 60 Vbeta primers and 13 Jbeta primers. Clones were sequenced by immunoSEQ multiplex PCR, and TCRdb holds only the in-frame ones, with some missing. The sample contains under 150,000 clones, around 80% of which appear only once. The rearrangement joins TRBV18 to TRBJ2-7, with 9 bases lining up with TRBD2. Sequenced sample: PBMCs. The sequence was obtained from a woman aged 45 to 65 in good health and CMV-seropositive. CDR3 in amino acids: CASSPTAGGFDEQYF. In DNA, the CDR3 is TGTGCCAGCTCACCAACGGCGGGGGGGTTTGACGAGCAGTACTTC.